The rows below give T cell receptor beta chains drawn from one sample of a study of CD8 T cells in ankylosing spondylitis. MiXCR was run by TCRdb on the 5' RACE reads, yielding one entry per CDR3 protein. The table lists some 450,000 distinct CDR3 sequences, about 15% of them singletons. Sequencing was performed on blood, either unsorted or a sorted T cell fraction (not recorded which). The source is a male donor with ankylosing spondylitis. Each CDR3 is given with its conserved first and last residue. The D gene is left open where the match is weak. Part of the rows lack a size; the others show once, few, many or a class for expanded clones.

d_call j_call clone_size v_call cdr3_length cdr3_aa cdr3_nt
NA TRBJ2-1 NA TRBV6-1 13 CASMTGPYNEQFF TGTGCCAGCATGACGGGACCCTACAATGAGCAGTTCTTC
TRBD2 TRBJ2-1 few TRBV6-5 16 CASSYVLAASGDEQFF TGTGCCAGCAGTTACGTACTAGCGGCCAGCGGTGATGAGCAGTTCTTC
NA TRBJ1-1 many TRBV4-3 15 CASSQDSWMNTEAFF TGCGCCAGCAGCCAAGATTCCTGGATGAACACTGAAGCTTTCTTT
NA TRBJ1-6 NA TRBV9 16 CASSVEAGINNSPLHF TGTGCCAGCAGCGTTGAGGCAGGAATTAATAATTCACCCCTCCACTTT
TRBD2 TRBJ2-3 few TRBV20-1 17 CSARGWGAGGGTDTQYF TGCAGTGCTAGAGGATGGGGAGCGGGAGGAGGCACAGATACGCAGTATTTT
NA TRBJ2-5 few TRBV19 14 CASKVKANQETQYF TGTGCCAGTAAAGTAAAAGCGAACCAAGAGACCCAGTACTTC
TRBD1 TRBJ2-3 NA TRBV6-1 15 CASSTGGLGTDTQYF TGTGCCAGCAGCACAGGGGGCTTGGGCACAGATACGCAGTATTTT
NA TRBJ2-3 NA TRBV3-1 17 CASSLNLASTSTVTQYF TGTGCCAGCAGCCTCAATCTAGCTTCTACCAGCACAGTTACGCAGTATTTT
NA TRBJ2-1 many TRBV29-1 14 CSTEKGVGYNEQFF TGCAGCACCGAGAAGGGGGTAGGTTACAATGAGCAGTTCTTC
NA TRBJ2-5 few TRBV20-1 14 CSALSGTPQETQYF TGCAGTGCCCTTTCTGGGACGCCCCAAGAGACCCAGTACTTC
TRBD1 TRBJ2-3 many TRBV12-3/TRBV12-4 15 CASSLWGTGTDTQYF TGTGCCAGCAGTTTATGGGGGACAGGCACAGATACGCAGTATTTT